Listed below are T cell receptor beta chains from one sample, sequenced in a study of T cells after posttransplantation cyclophosphamide. Libraries were prepared by immunoSEQ multiplex PCR; TCRdb keeps only in-frame clonotypes and omits some of them. Recorded here are 30,000 to 40,000 clones, with no singletons, and the ten leading clones hold 2% to 3%. Sequenced material: PBMCs. These receptors all come from a man aged 50-59 years in good health, CMV-negative, and a related stem cell transplant donor. The CDR3 runs from the conserved cysteine through the conserved F or W. D genes are given only for firm matches. Only part of the rows carry a size: once, few, many, or a class if the clone is expanded.

clone_size: many
d_call: NA
j_call: TRBJ1-3
v_call: TRBV11-2
cdr3_length: 16
cdr3_nt: TGTGCCAGCAGCCCCTGGAGCGCAGACTCTGGAAACACCATATATTTT
cdr3_aa: CASSPWSADSGNTIYF

clone_size: many
d_call: TRBD2
j_call: TRBJ2-7
v_call: TRBV9
cdr3_length: 14
cdr3_nt: TGTGCCAGCAGCGGAAGCGGGGGGACCTACGAGCAGTACTTC
cdr3_aa: CASSGSGGTYEQYF

clone_size: NA
d_call: NA
j_call: TRBJ2-1
v_call: TRBV5-8
cdr3_length: 17
cdr3_nt: TGTGCCAGCAGCTCATCCGGGACTTCCATCTCCTACAATGAGCAGTTCTTC
cdr3_aa: CASSSSGTSISYNEQFF

clone_size: NA
d_call: TRBD2
j_call: TRBJ2-1
v_call: TRBV7-3
cdr3_length: 15
cdr3_nt: TGTGCCAGCAGCCCTAGCGGGAGGGCCAACAATGAGCAGTTCTTC
cdr3_aa: CASSPSGRANNEQFF

clone_size: few
d_call: TRBD2
j_call: TRBJ2-1
v_call: TRBV9
cdr3_length: 18
cdr3_nt: TGTGCCAGCAGCGTGTCCGGGACTAGCGGGGGCCACTACAATGAGCAGTTCTTC
cdr3_aa: CASSVSGTSGGHYNEQFF

clone_size: many
d_call: TRBD2
j_call: TRBJ2-1
v_call: TRBV7-2
cdr3_length: 15
cdr3_nt: TGTGCCAGCAGCCGCGGACTAGCGGGAAACAATGAGCAGTTCTTC
cdr3_aa: CASSRGLAGNNEQFF

clone_size: many
d_call: NA
j_call: TRBJ1-1
v_call: TRBV11-3
cdr3_length: 12
cdr3_nt: TGTGCCAGCAGTGGGCGGAACACTGAAGCTTTCTTT
cdr3_aa: CASSGRNTEAFF

clone_size: many
d_call: TRBD2
j_call: TRBJ2-2
v_call: TRBV9
cdr3_length: 17
cdr3_nt: TGTGCCAGCAGCGTAGAATGGCTAGCGGGAGAAACCGGGGAGCTGTTTTTT
cdr3_aa: CASSVEWLAGETGELFF

clone_size: few
d_call: NA
j_call: TRBJ2-1
v_call: TRBV9
cdr3_length: 16
cdr3_nt: TGTGCCAGCAGCGTAGAATTTGGGCCGTCTTACAATGAGCAGTTCTTC
cdr3_aa: CASSVEFGPSYNEQFF

clone_size: many
d_call: NA
j_call: TRBJ1-1
v_call: TRBV5-1
cdr3_length: 14
cdr3_nt: TGCGCCAGCAGCTTGCAGGACAGCTACACTGAAGCTTTCTTT
cdr3_aa: CASSLQDSYTEAFF

clone_size: many
d_call: NA
j_call: TRBJ2-4
v_call: TRBV5-1
cdr3_length: 14
cdr3_nt: TGCGCCAGCAGCTTGGGGGCAGTTCAAAACATTCAGTACTTC
cdr3_aa: CASSLGAVQNIQYF

clone_size: many
d_call: NA
j_call: TRBJ1-5
v_call: TRBV23-1
cdr3_length: 13
cdr3_nt: TGCGCCAGCAGTCAAGACTTCCGGAGGCCCCAGCATTTT
cdr3_aa: CASSQDFRRPQHF

clone_size: many
d_call: NA
j_call: TRBJ1-4
v_call: TRBV5-6
cdr3_length: 15
cdr3_nt: TGTGCCAGCAGTACTCTGGGAGGGGAAAATGAAAAACTGTTTTTT
cdr3_aa: CASSTLGGENEKLFF

clone_size: many
d_call: NA
j_call: TRBJ1-3
v_call: TRBV9
cdr3_length: 14
cdr3_nt: TGTGCCAGCAGCGAAGGGGGCTCTGGAAACACCATATATTTT
cdr3_aa: CASSEGGSGNTIYF

clone_size: many
d_call: TRBD2
j_call: TRBJ2-1
v_call: TRBV2
cdr3_length: 13
cdr3_nt: TGTGCCAGCAGATCTAGCGGGGGGAATGAGCAGTTCTTC
cdr3_aa: CASRSSGGNEQFF